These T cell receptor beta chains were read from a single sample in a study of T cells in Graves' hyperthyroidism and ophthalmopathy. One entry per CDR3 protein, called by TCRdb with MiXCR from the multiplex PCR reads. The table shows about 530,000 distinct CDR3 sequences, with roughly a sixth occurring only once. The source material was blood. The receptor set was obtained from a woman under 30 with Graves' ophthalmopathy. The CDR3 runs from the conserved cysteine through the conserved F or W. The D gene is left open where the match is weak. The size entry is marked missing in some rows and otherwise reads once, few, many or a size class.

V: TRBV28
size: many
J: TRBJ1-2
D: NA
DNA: TGTGCCAGCAGCCCCGTCGGGGGCGGCTCTCTCTATGGCTACACCTTC
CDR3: CASSPVGGGSLYGYTF

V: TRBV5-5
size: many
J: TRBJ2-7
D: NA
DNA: TGTGCCAGCAGCTTGGAAGCTCACGGGACCTACGAGCAGTACTTC
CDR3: CASSLEAHGTYEQYF

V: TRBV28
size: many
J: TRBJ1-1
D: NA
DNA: TGTGCCAGCAGACTACAGGGAGGCACTGAAGCTTTCTTT
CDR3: CASRLQGGTEAFF

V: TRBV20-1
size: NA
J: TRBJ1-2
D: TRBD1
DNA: TGCAGTGCTCGTGACAGGGACTATGGCTACACCTTC
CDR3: CSARDRDYGYTF

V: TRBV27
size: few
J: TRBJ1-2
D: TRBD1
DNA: TGTGCCAGCAGCCCGAGACAGGGGGCCTTCTATGGCTACACCTTC
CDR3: CASSPRQGAFYGYTF

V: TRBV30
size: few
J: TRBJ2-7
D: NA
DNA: TGTGCCTGGACTGGAGGGGGAGCCTCCTACGAGCAGTACTTC
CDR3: CAWTGGGASYEQYF

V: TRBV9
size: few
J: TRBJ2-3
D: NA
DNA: TGTGCCAGCAGCGTAGGAGGGACATCCGATACGCAGTATTTT
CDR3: CASSVGGTSDTQYF

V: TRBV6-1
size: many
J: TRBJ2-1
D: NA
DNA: TGTGCCAGCAGTAACTTAGGCCTCAATGAGCAGTTCTTC
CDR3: CASSNLGLNEQFF

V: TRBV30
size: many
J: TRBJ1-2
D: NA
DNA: TGTGCCTGGAGTCGTACCGGGACTGACTATGGCTACACCTTC
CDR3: CAWSRTGTDYGYTF

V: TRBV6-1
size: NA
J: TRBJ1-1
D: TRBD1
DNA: TGTGCCAGCAGAGGAACGACAGGGTTGGCTGAAGCTTTCTTT
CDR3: CASRGTTGLAEAFF

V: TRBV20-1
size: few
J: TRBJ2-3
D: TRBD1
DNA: TGCAGTGCTGCCCCTTCGACAGGGGGATTCACAGATACGCAGTATTTT
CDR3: CSAAPSTGGFTDTQYF

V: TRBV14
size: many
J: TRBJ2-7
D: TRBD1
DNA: TGTGCCAGCAGCCAAGTATCAGGGGGTGGCGAGCAGTACTTC
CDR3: CASSQVSGGGEQYF

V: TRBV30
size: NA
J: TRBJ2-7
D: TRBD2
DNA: TGTGCCTGGTCCCGGGTGGGGGGGGAGCAGTACTTC
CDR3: CAWSRVGGEQYF

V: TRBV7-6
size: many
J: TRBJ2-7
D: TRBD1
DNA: TGTGCCAGCAGCACCTACAGGGGCACCTACGAGCAGTACTTC
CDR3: CASSTYRGTYEQYF

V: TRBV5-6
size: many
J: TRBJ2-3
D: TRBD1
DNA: TGTGCCAGCAGCGCTACAGGGGGCGGACTCTCAGATACGCAGTATTTT
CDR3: CASSATGGGLSDTQYF

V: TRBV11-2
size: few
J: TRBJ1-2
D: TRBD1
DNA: TGTGCCAGCACCCAGGGGGTGATGAATGGCTACACCTTC
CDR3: CASTQGVMNGYTF

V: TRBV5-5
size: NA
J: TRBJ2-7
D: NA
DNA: TGTGCCAGCAGCTTGGTCGGGGGCCAGGTCACCTACGAGCAGTACTTC
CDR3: CASSLVGGQVTYEQYF

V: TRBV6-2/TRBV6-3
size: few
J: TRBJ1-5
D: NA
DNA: TGTGCCAGCAGTCGCAGCGTTAATCAGCCCCAGCATTTT
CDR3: CASSRSVNQPQHF

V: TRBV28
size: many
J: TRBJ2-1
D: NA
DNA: TGTGCCAGCAGCCCCCTGGCCGGAAGCTCCTACAATGAGCAGTTCTTC
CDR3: CASSPLAGSSYNEQFF

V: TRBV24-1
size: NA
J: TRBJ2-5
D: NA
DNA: TGTGCCACCAGTGCTGGGTCCTACCAAGAGACCCAGTACTTC
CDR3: CATSAGSYQETQYF

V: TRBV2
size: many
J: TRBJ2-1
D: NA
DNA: TGTGCCAGCAGTGAGGGATACAATGAGCAGTTCTTC
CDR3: CASSEGYNEQFF

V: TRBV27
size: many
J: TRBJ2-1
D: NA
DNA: TGTGCCAGCAGTCCCTTATCGAATGAGCAGTTCTTC
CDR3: CASSPLSNEQFF

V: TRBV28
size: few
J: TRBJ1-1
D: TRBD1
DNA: TGTGCCAGCAGTTTAGACAGGGCCCCGTCTTTGACTGAAGCTTTCTTT
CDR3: CASSLDRAPSLTEAFF

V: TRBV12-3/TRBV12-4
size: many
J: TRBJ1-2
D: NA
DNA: TGTGCCAGCAGTTTTCTGGAGCAGCTCGATGGCTACACCTTC
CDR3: CASSFLEQLDGYTF

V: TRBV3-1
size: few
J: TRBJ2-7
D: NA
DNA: TGTGCCAGCAGCCAAGGACTAACCTCCTACGAGCAGTACTTC
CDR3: CASSQGLTSYEQYF

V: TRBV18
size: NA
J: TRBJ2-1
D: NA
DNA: TGTGCCAGCTCCTACCTCAGGCGGGACGTTACGTTCTTC
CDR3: CASSYLRRDVTFF

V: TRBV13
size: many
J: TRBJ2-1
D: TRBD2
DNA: TGTGCCAGCAGCGGGGACGGGGGGGAGAGCTCCTACAATGAGCAGTTCTTC
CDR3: CASSGDGGESSYNEQFF

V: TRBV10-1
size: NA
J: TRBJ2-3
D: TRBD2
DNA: TGCGCCAGCAGTGACTTCCGACTAGCGGGCACAGATACGCAGTATTTT
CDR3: CASSDFRLAGTDTQYF

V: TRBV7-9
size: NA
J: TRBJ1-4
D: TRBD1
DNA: TGTGCCAGCAGTTCCACCCGGGACAGGGGGGAAAAACTGTTTTTT
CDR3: CASSSTRDRGEKLFF

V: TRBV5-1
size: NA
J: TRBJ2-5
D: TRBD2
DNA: TGCGCCAGCAGCTTGGCCGGACTAGCGGGGCAAGAGACCCAGTACTTC
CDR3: CASSLAGLAGQETQYF

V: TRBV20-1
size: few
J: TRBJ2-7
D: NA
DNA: TGCAGTGCTAGGAGGGGGATGGGTTTCGAGCAGTACTTC
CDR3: CSARRGMGFEQYF

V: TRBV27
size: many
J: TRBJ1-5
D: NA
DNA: TGTGCCAGCAGTCCCGTGGACGGAAATAGCAATCAGCCCCAGCATTTT
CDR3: CASSPVDGNSNQPQHF

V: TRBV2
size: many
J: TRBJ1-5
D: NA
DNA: TGTGCCAGCAGTGAAGGGGGAGGAGGGTGGCATCAGCCCCAGCATTTT
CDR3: CASSEGGGGWHQPQHF

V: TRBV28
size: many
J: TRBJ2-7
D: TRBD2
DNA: TGTGCCAGCAGTTTAAGGATGGGACTAGCGGTCTACGAGCAGTACTTC
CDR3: CASSLRMGLAVYEQYF

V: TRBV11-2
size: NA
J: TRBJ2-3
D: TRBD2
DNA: TGTGCCAGCAGCTTTAACAAGCGGGGGGGCGTTAGTGGCACAGATACGCAGTATTTT
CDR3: CASSFNKRGGVSGTDTQYF